This entry lists 4 T cell receptor beta chains sequenced from one sample in a study of blood T cell repertoires in COVID-19. Assay: immunoSEQ multiplex PCR; the TCRdb copy retains only in-frame clones and omits some. The profile shows 55,000 to 65,000 clones, around 81% of them singletons. The sequencing input was peripheral blood. The source is a woman at least 80 years old with acute or convalescent COVID-19.

This clone has more than one count but fewer than ten. The chain couples TRBV19 to TRBJ2-3, with a possible D match to TRBD1 (5 bases). Trimming removed 4 bases at V and 1 base at J, with 12 bases between. From germline, CDR1 is LNHDA and CDR2 SQIVND (reference sequence). The CDR3 loop spans 15 amino acids. The CDR3, as DNA: TGTGCCAGTAGTACAGGGCTAGTGGGCACAGATACGCAGTATTTT. It codes for CASSTGLVGTDTQYF.

The rearrangement uses TRBV5-4 and TRBJ1-2; 10 nucleotides align to TRBD1. V trimming: 4 bases; J trimming: 7 bases; junction bases outside the gene matches: 7. This CDR3 region has 14 residues. The V gene's germline CDR1 is SGHNT and CDR2 YYREEE (reference sequence). The CDR3 coding sequence is TGTGCCAGCAGCCCACGGACAGGGGGAAGTGGCTACACCTTC. Amino acids: CASSPRTGGSGYTF.

The chain links TRBV28 to TRBJ1-4; 9 bases align to TRBD1. CDR1 is MDHEN, CDR2 SYDVKM, per germline. After removal of 5 bases from V and 9 bases from J, the junction contained 7 bases not matched to a gene. The CDR3 has 14 residues. The CDR3 loop reads CASSLNGQGKKLFF. The DNA for the CDR3 is TGTGCCAGCAGTCTCAATGGACAGGGGAAAAAACTGTTTTTT.

The chain uses TRBV7-2 and TRBJ2-5, with D perhaps matching TRBD1 (6 bases). This CDR3 region has 12 residues. Germline CDR1 is SGHTA and CDR2 is FQGNSA. Trimming stripped 5 bases from V and 9 bases from J, with 13 bases between. This CDR3 reads CASSPSWGPQYF. The CDR3 nucleotides are TGTGCCAGCAGCCCAAGCTGGGGGCCCCAGTACTTC.